These 18 T cell receptor beta chains were sequenced from one sample in a study of regulatory dendritic cells for organ transplantation. CFSE-labeled sorted T cells met regulatory or mature dendritic cells for less than 6 days. Generated by immunoSEQ multiplex PCR, the TCRdb table keeps only in-frame clones and is missing some. The data contain about 4,200 clones, 60% of them seen just once; the ten biggest clones take up 15% to 20%. Antigens of these TCRs are unknown. The source material was memory CD8+ T cells from blood cultured with regulatory dendritic cells. Sample subset: CD45RO+ memory T cells. The receptors derive from a human donor in good health.

The chain's CDR3 is CASSPRDSFSGELFF. The CDR3 bases are TGTGCCAGCAGCCCACGGGACAGCTTCTCCGGGGAGCTGTTTTTT. The rearrangement uses TRBV5-8 and TRBJ2-2, with 7 bases identical to TRBD1. With V trimmed by 4 bases and J by 6 bases, 9 bases remained unmatched. This CDR3 has 15 residues. Germline V gene lookup returns CDR1 SGHTS and CDR2 YDEGEE.

In the case of this clone: The junction does not match germline at one end; this may be a read error. In nucleotides, the CDR3 is TGTGCCAGCAGCTCTTGGACAGGGCCAATCTATGGCTACACCTTC. Its protein product is CASSSWTGPIYGYTF. The chain is built from TRBV5-1 and TRBJ1-2, with 8 bases fitting TRBD1. CDR3 length equals 15 residues. Per germline, CDR1 SGHRS and CDR2 YFSETQ.

The gene calls are TRBV5-1 and TRBJ2-1, with 9 bases matching TRBD2. The CDR3 is made up of 14 amino acids. V was pared by 3 bases and J by 4 bases, with 2 bases of the junction left unmatched. CDR1 and CDR2 from the germline V gene are SGHRS and YFSETQ. CDR3: CASSSSGAYNEQFF. Here the CDR3 DNA reads TGCGCCAGCAGCTCTAGCGGGGCGTACAATGAGCAGTTCTTC.

The sample holds one count of this clone. V gene TRBV29-1 combines with J gene TRBJ2-6; perhaps TRBD2 as D (6 bases). V gave up 2 bases and J gave up 3 bases, with 11 bases separating them. The CDR3 loop spans 15 amino acids. Per germline, CDR1 SQVTM and CDR2 ANQGSEA. CDR3: CSVELEGGGANVLTF. The CDR3 nucleotides read TGCAGCGTTGAATTGGAGGGAGGTGGGGCCAACGTCCTGACTTTC.

The chain is built from TRBV25-1 and TRBJ2-7, with a tentative D call TRBD1 (5 bases). Germline values: CDR1 MGHDK, CDR2 SYGVNS. The V end lost 1 base, the J end lost 5 bases, and 15 bases lay between the germline ends. This CDR3 region has 15 residues. CDR3 nucleotides: TGTGCCAGCAGTGAATCACCCCGTTGGGGCCACGAGCAGTACTTC. Protein: CASSESPRWGHEQYF.

The chain is built from TRBV13 and TRBJ2-1; TRBD2 might be the D (5 bases). CDR1 PRHDT and CDR2 FYEKMQ come from the germline V gene (reference sequence). This CDR3 spans 15 amino acids. The V end lost 0 bases, the J end lost 6 bases, and 12 bases lay between the germline ends. CDR3 coding DNA: TGTGCCAGCAGCTTAGGCCGGGGTATTAGCAATGAGCAGTTCTTC. As protein: CASSLGRGISNEQFF.

This clone is medium-sized within its sample. The rearrangement joins TRBV10-3 to TRBJ1-2; D unclear. Germline CDR1 ENHRY, CDR2 SYGVKD. The CDR3 sequence is 14 residues long. The germline V and J ends were trimmed by 2 bases and 9 bases, with 16 bases remaining between them. CDR3 protein: CAISEGQVGISYTF. The CDR3 DNA reads as TGTGCCATCAGTGAGGGGCAGGTTGGCATTAGCTACACCTTC.

The chain joins TRBV29-1 to TRBJ1-1; D is unresolved. Germline V gene lookup returns CDR1 SQVTM and CDR2 ANQGSEA. Trimming left V 0 bases short and J 5 bases short, with 16 bases between. The CDR3 loop spans 15 amino acids. The CDR3 loop is CSVEDSAEGGTEAFF. In nucleotides, the CDR3 is TGCAGCGTTGAAGATTCGGCGGAGGGAGGGACTGAAGCTTTCTTT.

Only a few counts were recorded for this clone. The V and J genes are TRBV19 and TRBJ1-3; no definite D call. CDR1 and CDR2 from the germline V gene are LNHDA and SQIVND (reference sequence). This CDR3 contains 16 residues. Trimming left V 5 bases short and J 0 bases short, with 14 bases between. The CDR3 spells CASSPLDGPSGNTIYF. Written as DNA, the CDR3 is TGTGCCAGTAGTCCGCTAGACGGTCCCTCTGGAAACACCATATATTTT.

The J gene is TRBJ2-7, the V gene TRBV2; 8 nucleotides align to TRBD1. V shed 6 bases and J 3 bases; nucleotides not matched to a gene: 13. The CDR3 covers 16 residues. Per germline, CDR1 SNHLY and CDR2 FYNNEI. In DNA, the CDR3 is TGTGCCAGCAGGAACCTAAAGGGACAGGCCAACTACGAGCAGTACTTC. Protein product: CASRNLKGQANYEQYF.

This clone occurred once. The rearrangement joins TRBV4-2 to TRBJ2-4; TRBD2 aligns across 7 bases. The CDR3 is made up of 17 amino acids. CDR1 and CDR2 (germline): LGHNA, YNFKEQ. V was clipped by 0 bases and J by 1 base; unmatched bases: 6. DNA of the CDR3: TGTGCCAGCAGCCAAGAGGGAGGGGTAAGGGCCAAAAACATTCAGTACTTC. Protein sequence: CASSQEGGVRAKNIQYF.

V and J are TRBV27 and TRBJ1-2; TRBD1 matches at 9 bases. The CDR3 has 17 amino acids. J was trimmed by 2 bases and V by 7 bases; bases with no gene match: 14. Germline assignment: CDR1 MNHEY and CDR2 SMNVEV (reference sequence). The CDR3 here is CASTPLTGQGSNYGYTF. The DNA of the CDR3 is TGTGCCAGCACCCCCCTGACGGGACAGGGCAGCAACTATGGCTACACCTTC.

The rearrangement uses TRBV7-9 and TRBJ2-5; D remains unclear. From germline, CDR1 is SEHNR and CDR2 FQNEAQ (reference sequence). V gave up 3 bases and J gave up 2 bases, with 10 bases separating them. The CDR3 is made up of 14 amino acids. The CDR3 spells CASSFHSGQETQYF. The CDR3 nucleotides read TGTGCCAGCAGCTTCCACTCCGGTCAAGAGACCCAGTACTTC.

This chain uses TRBV18 with TRBJ2-1; TRBD1 might be the D (5 bases). Germline V lookup: CDR1 KGHSH, CDR2 LQKENI. The CDR3 length is 18 residues. V was cut by 6 bases and J by 0 bases, with 21 bases left in between. The CDR3 region is CASSLKTAASISYNEQFF. The CDR3 bases are TGTGCCAGCTCTCTGAAGACAGCTGCTTCCATCTCCTACAATGAGCAGTTCTTC. The entire variable domain, with the rest obtained from reference TRBV18 and TRBJ2-1, is as follows: NAGVMQNPRHLVRRRGQEARLRCSPMKGHSHVYWYRQLPEEGLKFMVYLQKENIIDESGMPKERFSAEFPKEGPSILRIQQVVRGDSAAYFCASSLKTAASISYNEQFFGPGTRLTVL.

This clone has a handful of counts. The J gene is TRBJ1-1, the V gene TRBV4-3; a possible D gene is TRBD1 (5 bases). This CDR3 comprises 13 residues. V was trimmed by 2 bases and J by 7 bases, leaving 11 bases between them. The germline CDR1 and CDR2 sequences are LGHNA and YSLEER. The CDR3 DNA reads TGCGCCAGCAGCCAATGGGGAGGGGATGAAGCTTTCTTT. Translating gives CASSQWGGDEAFF.

V and J are TRBV10-3 and TRBJ2-5; no definite D call. Trimming removed 3 bases at V and 3 bases at J, with 11 bases between. Germline V gives CDR1 ENHRY, CDR2 SYGVKD. This CDR3 has 14 amino acids. Here the CDR3 DNA reads TGTGCCATCAGTGATGGTGCCTTAGAAGAGACCCAGTACTTC. Amino acids: CAISDGALEETQYF.

The genes are TRBV30 and TRBJ1-1; TRBD1 matches 7 bases. Losses at the gene ends were 0 bases for V and 6 bases for J; bases not matched to a gene: 19. CDR3 length: 18 residues. Germline CDR1 GTSNPN, CDR2 SVGIG (reference sequence). The DNA of the CDR3 is TGTGCCTGGAGTGTACCGCAGACAGGGCCTATTAGGCACTCTGAAGCTTTCTTT. This encodes CAWSVPQTGPIRHSEAFF.

This clone is termed large. The chain is built from TRBV9 and TRBJ1-1, with 8 bases identical to TRBD1. The length of the CDR3 is 16 residues. Germline V gene lookup returns CDR1 SGDLS and CDR2 YYNGEE. V lost 3 bases and J lost 0; bases outside the gene matches: 7. The CDR3: CASSESYRGMNTEAFF. The DNA for the CDR3 is TGTGCCAGCAGCGAAAGTTACAGGGGGATGAACACTGAAGCTTTCTTT.